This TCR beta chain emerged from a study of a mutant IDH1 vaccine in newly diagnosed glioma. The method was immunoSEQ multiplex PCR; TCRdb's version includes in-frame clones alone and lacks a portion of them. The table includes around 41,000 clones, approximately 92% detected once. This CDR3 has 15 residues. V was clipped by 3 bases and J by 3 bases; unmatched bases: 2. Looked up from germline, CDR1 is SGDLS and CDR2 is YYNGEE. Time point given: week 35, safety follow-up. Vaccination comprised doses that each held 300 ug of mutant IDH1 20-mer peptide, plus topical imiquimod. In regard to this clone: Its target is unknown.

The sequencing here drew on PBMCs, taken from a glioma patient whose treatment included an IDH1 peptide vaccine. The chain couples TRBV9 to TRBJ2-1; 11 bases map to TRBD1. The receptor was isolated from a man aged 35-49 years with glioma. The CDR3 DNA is TGTGCCAGCAGCGATGGGACAGGGGGCTACAATGAGCAGTTCTTC. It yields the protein CASSDGTGGYNEQFF. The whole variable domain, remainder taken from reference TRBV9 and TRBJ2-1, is DSGVTQTPKHLITATGQRVTLRCSPRSGDLSVYWYQQSLDQGLQFLIQYYNGEERAKGNILERFSAQQFPDLHSELNLSSLELGDSALYFCASSDGTGGYNEQFFGPGTRLTVL.